This T cell receptor beta chain derives from a study of blood T cell repertoires in COVID-19. Whole-study context: In each case, the material was cDNA or gDNA derived from T cells, B-cell-depleted T cells, or PBMCs.

TCRdb's copy holds only in-frame clones and misses some; the assay was immunoSEQ multiplex PCR. Of about 120,000 clones detected, over 75% appear once; the ten largest clones hold approximately 30%. CDR3 length equals 15 residues. Germline loops: CDR1 SEHNR, CDR2 FQNEAQ (reference sequence). V was pared by 0 bases and J by 1 base, with 9 bases between. This receptor was taken from a man aged 65-85 years with active or convalescent COVID-19. The source material was peripheral blood. This rearrangement joins TRBV7-9 to TRBJ1-1; unclear D gene. In DNA, the CDR3 is TGTGCCAGCAGCTTAGCGCTAAGCCAGAACACTGAAGCTTTCTTT. Protein product: CASSLALSQNTEAFF.